One sample yielded the 22 T cell receptor beta chains listed below, sequenced in a study of OX40 agonist ivuxolimab in advanced cancers. Clones were read by immunoSEQ multiplex PCR, and TCRdb kept only the in-frame ones, dropping some. This sample has tens of thousands of clones; around 86% occur once, and the top ten carry roughly 0.71%. The sample here was CD4+ or CD8+ T cells sorted from blood, taken in a trial of the OX40 agonist ivuxolimab. These receptors were obtained from an adult with an advanced solid tumor such as melanoma, head and neck, liver or kidney cancer.

V is TRBV6-1 and J is TRBJ2-7; 7 bases map to TRBD1. V lost 2 bases, J lost 3 bases, and 7 bases stayed unmatched. Germline V gene data show CDR1 as MNHNS and CDR2 as SASEGT. The CDR3 length is 15 residues. The CDR3 coding sequence is TGTGCCAGCAGTGAAAGGGGACAGTTACACTACGAGCAGTACTTC. As protein: CASSERGQLHYEQYF.

This clone was counted only a few times. V usage is TRBV19 and J usage is TRBJ1-5; 8 bases map to TRBD1. The V segment lost 3 bases and the J segment 2 bases; nucleotides outside the gene matches: 12. The CDR3 extends over 18 amino acids. Germline V lookup: CDR1 LNHDA, CDR2 SQIVND (reference sequence). The CDR3 DNA follows: TGTGCCAGTAGTATTCCCCCGTCCAGGGGGCGAGGCAATCAGCCCCAGCATTTT. Protein product: CASSIPPSRGRGNQPQHF.

The chain combines TRBV9 with TRBJ2-5, with 14 bases aligning to TRBD2. V lost 3 bases, J lost 4 bases, and 5 bases stayed unmatched. This CDR3 contains 16 residues. Germline V gene sequence: CDR1 SGDLS, CDR2 YYNGEE. In nucleotides, the CDR3 is TGTGCCAGCAGCGCCCTAGGACTAGCGGGGGGAGAGACCCAGTACTTC. As protein: CASSALGLAGGETQYF.

The chain combines TRBV6-6 with TRBJ2-7; 11 nucleotides align to TRBD1. V lost 6 bases and J lost 9; bases outside the gene matches: 10. This CDR3 has 14 amino acids. CDR1 and CDR2 from the germline V gene are MNHNY and SVGAGI (reference sequence). CDR3 DNA sequence: TGTGCCAGCAGGACCGGGACAGGGGGATTGGTGCAGTACTTC. Translated: CASRTGTGGLVQYF.

The chain carries TRBV19 and TRBJ2-7; 8 nucleotides align to TRBD1. From germline, CDR1 is LNHDA and CDR2 SQIVND (reference sequence). The CDR3 runs 12 residues. V dropped 10 bases and J dropped 3; count of bases not matched to a gene: 5. As DNA, the CDR3 is TGTGCCACCGGACAGGGAATCTACGAGCAGTACTTC. Its protein is CATGQGIYEQYF.

The rearrangement joins TRBV30 to TRBJ1-6; D is ambiguous. The CDR3 totals 13 residues. Germline lookup yields CDR1 GTSNPN and CDR2 SVGIG (reference sequence). Trimming left V 1 base short and J 10 bases short, with 11 bases between. The CDR3 spells CAWSGQRDSPLHF. Written as DNA, the CDR3 is TGTGCCTGGAGTGGGCAGCGCGACTCACCCCTCCACTTT.

About this clone: An end of the junction does not agree with germline; a read error may underlie this. The rearrangement links TRBV5-1 to TRBJ1-2; 7 bases align to TRBD1. This CDR3 comprises 15 residues. Germline V gene sequence: CDR1 SGHRS, CDR2 YFSETQ. The CDR3 sequence: CASSFARGGAGGYTF. The CDR3 DNA reads TGTGCCAGCAGCTTTGCGCGAGGGGGCGCAGGTGGCTACACCTTC. The full variable domain, with the rest looked up from reference TRBV5-1 and TRBJ1-2, is KAGVTQTPRYLIKTRGQQVTLSCSPISGHRSVSWYQQTPGQGLQFLFEYFSETQRNKGNFPGRFSGRQFSNSRSEMNVSTLELGDSALYLCASSFARGGAGGYTFGSGTRLTVV.

V gene TRBV5-6 combines with J gene TRBJ2-3, with 10 bases that match TRBD1. This CDR3 is 15 amino acids long. V lost 3 bases, J lost 3 bases, and 4 bases stayed unmatched. The germline V gene encodes CDR1 SGHDT and CDR2 YYEEEE. In DNA, the CDR3 is TGTGCCAGCAGCTCGGACAGGGGGTTGACAGATACGCAGTATTTT. This gives the protein CASSSDRGLTDTQYF.

The V and J genes are TRBV30 and TRBJ2-5, with 10 bases that match TRBD2. Germline CDR1 is GTSNPN and CDR2 is SVGIG (reference sequence). Trimming removed 3 bases from V and 5 bases from J; junction bases left unmatched: 12. The CDR3 totals 16 residues. The CDR3 here is CAWRIQAGGTRETQYF. The CDR3 bases are TGTGCCTGGAGGATACAAGCGGGGGGGACACGCGAGACCCAGTACTTC. The full variable domain, with the rest looked up from reference TRBV30 and TRBJ2-5, is SQTIHQWPATLVQPVGSPLSLECTVEGTSNPNLYWYRQAAGRGLQLLFYSVGIGQISSEVPQNLSASRPQDRQFILSSKKLLLSDSGFYLCAWRIQAGGTRETQYFGPGTRLLVL.

This clone was counted only a few times. The V and J genes are TRBV7-9 and TRBJ2-7; no reliable D call. The CDR3 has 15 amino acids. V lost 3 bases to trimming and J lost 0 bases, with 12 bases between them. From germline, CDR1 is SEHNR and CDR2 FQNEAQ (reference sequence). The CDR3 nucleotides are TGTGCCAGCAGCTTCGTGACTGGAAGCTCCTACGAGCAGTACTTC. This codes for CASSFVTGSSYEQYF.

V gene TRBV7-2 combines with J gene TRBJ2-7; 10 bases are a match to TRBD1. Germline loops: CDR1 SGHTA, CDR2 FQGNSA. V gave up 3 bases and J gave up 4 bases; unmatched junction bases: 6. The CDR3 has 15 amino acids. This chain's CDR3 is CASSFTGTGDYEQYF. Written as DNA, the CDR3 is TGTGCCAGCAGCTTTACCGGGACAGGGGATTACGAGCAGTACTTC.

Details on this clone: Its ends do not fully match the called genes, so a read error is possible. V and J are TRBV7-7 and TRBJ2-5; TRBD2 might be the D (5 bases). Germline lookup yields CDR1 SSHAT and CDR2 FNYEAQ (reference sequence). The CDR3 consists of 14 residues. The DNA for the CDR3 is TGTGCTAGCAGCCCGACTACGTTTAGGGAGACCCAGTACTTC. Translating gives CASSPTTFRETQYF.

V gene TRBV2 combines with J gene TRBJ2-3, with 7 bases fitting TRBD2. Unmatched junction bases numbered 6, after V lost 3 bases and J lost 3 bases. Germline-derived CDR1 and CDR2 are SNHLY and FYNNEI. This CDR3 is built from 15 residues. CDR3 coding DNA: TGTGCCAGCAGTGAGTCTGTCGGGGGGACAGATACGCAGTATTTT. Translated: CASSESVGGTDTQYF. The full variable domain, completed using reference TRBV2 and TRBJ2-3, is EPEVTQTPSHQVTQMGQEVILRCVPISNHLYFYWYRQILGQKVEFLVSFYNNEISEKSEIFDDQFSVERPDGSNFTLKIRSTKLEDSAMYFCASSESVGGTDTQYFGPGTRLTVL.

The V gene is TRBV19, the J gene TRBJ2-7; D is perhaps TRBD1 (5 bases). Germline V CDR1 and CDR2: LNHDA, SQIVND (reference sequence). This CDR3 has 12 amino acids. V was clipped by 5 bases and J by 2 bases, with 7 bases between them. The CDR3 reads CASSQQAYEQYF. In DNA, the CDR3 is TGTGCCAGTAGTCAACAGGCCTACGAGCAGTACTTC.

This clone occurred once. V gene TRBV6-5 combines with J gene TRBJ2-3; 7 bases match TRBD1. V lost 0 bases, J lost 6 bases, and 3 bases stayed unmatched. The germline CDR1 and CDR2 sequences are MNHEY and SVGAGI. The CDR3 is made up of 14 amino acids. Here the CDR3 DNA reads TGTGCCAGCAGTTACTCGGGCAGGGGGGATACGCAGTATTTT. Its protein product is CASSYSGRGDTQYF.

The chain couples TRBV2 to TRBJ1-2; the D gene is possibly TRBD1 (5 bases). Germline V gene lookup returns CDR1 SNHLY and CDR2 FYNNEI. V dropped 9 bases and J dropped 8 bases, with 16 bases sitting between them. The CDR3 loop spans 12 amino acids. The CDR3 coding sequence is TGTGCCAGTTCGACAGCCTCTCGAGGCTACACCTTC. It is translated as CASSTASRGYTF.

V is TRBV6-5 and J is TRBJ1-1; no firm D call. Germline loops: CDR1 MNHEY, CDR2 SVGAGI. The V end was cut by 6 bases, the J end by 3 bases, with 17 bases between. The CDR3 covers 15 residues. Here the CDR3 DNA reads TGTGCCAGCAGACCAGGCTACAGACGGGACACTGAAGCTTTCTTT. Protein product: CASRPGYRRDTEAFF.

The chain combines TRBV5-6 with TRBJ2-7; D may correspond to TRBD1 or TRBD2 (5 bases each). The germline CDR1 and CDR2 sequences are SGHDT and YYEEEE. V was cut by 3 bases and J by 3 bases, with 16 bases left in between. This CDR3 region has 15 residues. The DNA for the CDR3 is TGTGCCAGCAGCTGGGGCCTCGGGGTAGACTACGAGCAGTACTTC. This sequence encodes CASSWGLGVDYEQYF. Supplemented by reference TRBV5-6 and TRBJ2-7, the full variable domain reads DAGVTQSPTHLIKTRGQQVTLRCSPKSGHDTVSWYQQALGQGPQFIFQYYEEEERQRGNFPDRFSGHQFPNYSSELNVNALLLGDSALYLCASSWGLGVDYEQYFGPGTRLTVT.

The chain employs TRBV5-4 and TRBJ1-2; D unresolved. Germline V gene sequence: CDR1 SGHNT, CDR2 YYREEE (reference sequence). V lost 3 bases and J 0 bases, leaving 9 bases between the germline ends. There are 14 residues in the CDR3. This chain's CDR3 is CASSSYGANYGYTF. CDR3 DNA sequence: TGTGCCAGCAGCTCCTACGGGGCTAACTATGGCTACACCTTC.

This clone occurred once. The genes are TRBV18 and TRBJ2-3; a possible D gene is TRBD2 (6 bases). This CDR3 is 13 amino acids long. The ends were cut back, 0 bases at V and 10 bases at J, with 11 bases in the middle. Germline V lookup: CDR1 KGHSH, CDR2 LQKENI. The CDR3 spells CASSPPSAGSQYF. In DNA form, the CDR3 reads TGTGCCAGCTCACCACCGTCGGCGGGGTCGCAGTATTTT.

This chain links TRBV6-1 with TRBJ2-7; TRBD1 matches at 7 bases. There are 14 residues in the CDR3. Germline V gives CDR1 MNHNS, CDR2 SASEGT. The V segment lost 5 bases and the J segment 0 bases; nucleotides outside the gene matches: 4. The CDR3 is CASSPQGDSYEQYF. For the CDR3, the DNA is TGTGCCAGCAGTCCCCAGGGGGACTCCTACGAGCAGTACTTC.

The gene calls are TRBV7-2 and TRBJ1-6, with 9 bases identical to TRBD1. Losses at the gene ends were 5 bases for V and 7 bases for J; bases not matched to a gene: 6. In germline, CDR1 is SGHTA, CDR2 FQGNSA. The CDR3 length is 15 residues. The CDR3 loop reads CASSDGTGMNSPLHF. The CDR3, as DNA: TGTGCCAGCAGCGACGGGACAGGGATGAATTCACCCCTCCACTTT.